One and the same sample provided the 21 T cell receptor beta chains below, sequenced in a study of cytomegalovirus exposure and HLA in healthy donors. Amplification used 60 Vbeta primers and 13 Jbeta primers. Profiling relied on immunoSEQ multiplex PCR, and the TCRdb table lists in-frame clones only, not all of them. This table holds tens of thousands of clones. Sequenced input: PBMCs. The receptors were sampled from a boy aged 5 to 17 in good health and CMV-seronegative.

The V and J genes are TRBV6-1 and TRBJ2-1, with 7 bases fitting TRBD1. V was pared by 4 bases and J by 4 bases, with 10 bases of the junction left unmatched. The V gene's germline CDR1 is MNHNS and CDR2 SASEGT. The CDR3 is 16 residues long. The CDR3 sequence: CASSGPSGTVYNEQFF. CDR3 DNA: TGTGCCAGCAGTGGGCCCTCCGGGACAGTTTACAATGAGCAGTTCTTC.

In the case of this clone: This specimen includes other DNA sequences encoding the same CDR3. The V and J genes are TRBV6-5 and TRBJ2-7; TRBD2 aligns across 10 bases. This CDR3 comprises 14 residues. Losses at the gene ends were 1 base for V and 4 bases for J; bases not matched to a gene: 1. Germline CDR1 and CDR2: MNHEY and SVGAGI. Written as DNA, the CDR3 is TGTGCCAGCAGTTACTTTAGCGGGGGGTACGAGCAGTACTTC. As protein: CASSYFSGGYEQYF.

This chain uses TRBV2 with TRBJ1-5; 9 bases line up with TRBD1. Germline assignment: CDR1 SNHLY and CDR2 FYNNEI. The CDR3 spans 13 residues. Trimming took 7 bases from V and 4 from J; bases not matched to a gene: 2. CDR3 nucleotides: TGTGCCAGCACCGGGACAGGGAATCAGCCCCAGCATTTT. It yields the protein CASTGTGNQPQHF.

The V call is TRBV6-6, the J call TRBJ1-2; D possibly corresponds to TRBD1 (6 bases). Germline-derived CDR1 and CDR2 are MNHNY and SVGAGI (reference sequence). The CDR3 is 15 amino acids. Trimming took 7 bases from V and 6 from J, leaving 21 bases between them. The DNA of the CDR3 is TGTGCCAGCACAGGGGCTAGGGGAAGAGGCGATGGCTACACCTTC. As protein: CASTGARGRGDGYTF.

The chain uses TRBV7-6 and TRBJ1-2; 7 nucleotides line up with TRBD1. Trimming took 4 bases from V and 8 from J; bases not matched to a gene: 7. Per germline, CDR1 SGHVS and CDR2 FNYEAQ. The CDR3 is 13 residues long. CDR3 bases: TGTGCCAGCAGCTCCGGACAGGATTTCGGCTACACCTTC. This sequence encodes CASSSGQDFGYTF.

J is TRBJ2-1 and V is TRBV9; 14 bases map to TRBD2. Germline trimming cut 4 bases from V and 6 bases from J; bases unmatched to any gene: 12. The CDR3 runs to 18 residues. Germline V CDR1 and CDR2: SGDLS, YYNGEE. The CDR3 DNA reads as TGTGCCAGCAGCTCATCGGGACTAGCGGGAGTCTTGTCCAATGAGCAGTTCTTC. It codes for CASSSSGLAGVLSNEQFF.

The J gene is TRBJ1-4, the V gene TRBV6-6; D unclear. The CDR3 runs 15 residues. Trimming stripped 2 bases from V and 0 bases from J, with 7 bases between. Per germline, CDR1 MNHNY and CDR2 SVGAGI (reference sequence). In DNA form, the CDR3 reads TGTGCCAGCAGTTACGGAAGCGCAACTAATGAAAAACTGTTTTTT. Translation gives CASSYGSATNEKLFF.

The chain carries TRBV5-1 and TRBJ1-5; TRBD1 might be the D (5 bases). The germline V gene has CDR1 SGHRS and CDR2 YFSETQ. This CDR3 contains 14 residues. Trimming pared 4 bases from V and 2 bases from J, leaving 10 bases between. The CDR3 spells CASSPGQGNQPQHF. The CDR3 coding sequence is TGCGCCAGCAGCCCCGGACAAGGCAATCAGCCCCAGCATTTT.

This chain connects TRBV5-1 to TRBJ2-2, with 9 positions matching TRBD2. Per germline, CDR1 SGHRS and CDR2 YFSETQ. The J segment lost 5 bases and the V segment lost 7 bases, leaving 12 bases of the junction unmatched. There are 16 residues in the CDR3. The CDR3 is CASRLGAGGMTGELFF. In DNA form, the CDR3 reads TGCGCCAGCCGTTTGGGAGCGGGAGGCATGACCGGGGAGCTGTTTTTT.

The gene calls are TRBV4-3 and TRBJ2-7, with no clear D. The CDR3 totals 17 residues. With 1 base removed from V and 6 bases from J, the gap between germline ends came to 22 bases. The germline CDR1 and CDR2 sequences are LGHNA and YSLEER. The CDR3 nucleotides are TGCGCCAGCAGCCAAGCCACGGAGCCAGCCCTTCTCCCCGAGCAGTACTTC. Its protein is CASSQATEPALLPEQYF.

The chain recombines TRBV29-1 with TRBJ2-1; 10 nucleotides line up with TRBD2. Unmatched junction bases numbered 10, after V lost 5 bases and J lost 6 bases. From germline, CDR1 is SQVTM and CDR2 ANQGSEA. This CDR3 contains 15 residues. The DNA of the CDR3 is TGCAGCGTTCATACTAGCGGGGAGGGACGCAATGAGCAGTTCTTC. This codes for CSVHTSGEGRNEQFF.

The gene calls are TRBV7-9 and TRBJ1-1; no clear D. V gave up 0 bases and J gave up 1 base, with 6 bases separating them. This CDR3 is 14 amino acids long. Germline V CDR1 and CDR2: SEHNR, FQNEAQ (reference sequence). The CDR3 nucleotides read TGTGCCAGCAGCTTAGCGAGCCAGAACACTGAAGCTTTCTTT. It is translated as CASSLASQNTEAFF.

The gene calls are TRBV6-5 and TRBJ1-2, with 7 bases that match TRBD1. The J segment lost 4 bases and the V segment lost 7 bases, leaving 12 bases of the junction unmatched. Germline V gene data show CDR1 as MNHEY and CDR2 as SVGAGI. The CDR3 consists of 15 residues. CDR3 DNA: TGTGCCAGCACCCAGGGGGGAGGTCTTCTCTATGGCTACACCTTC. This sequence encodes CASTQGGGLLYGYTF.

The chain combines TRBV29-1 with TRBJ2-7, with 16 bases aligning to TRBD2. Germline CDR1 reads SQVTM; CDR2 reads ANQGSEA. CDR3 length: 15 residues. V shed 7 bases and J 6 bases; nucleotides not matched to a gene: 9. For the CDR3, the DNA is TGCAGCGCCGGGACTAGCGGGAGGGCCCAGTCCGAGCAGTACTTC. Its protein is CSAGTSGRAQSEQYF.

The chain uses TRBV9 and TRBJ2-5; 12 bases are a match to TRBD2. This CDR3 has 15 amino acids. Germline values: CDR1 SGDLS, CDR2 YYNGEE. V lost 3 bases to trimming and J lost 3 bases; unmatched junction nucleotides: 3. The DNA of the CDR3 is TGTGCCAGCAGCGCGACTAGCGGGAGTGAAGAGACCCAGTACTTC. The encoded protein is CASSATSGSEETQYF.

The chain is built from TRBV30 and TRBJ1-2; the D gene is possibly TRBD1 (6 bases). Germline CDR1 reads GTSNPN; CDR2 reads SVGIG (reference sequence). The CDR3 covers 13 residues. Deletions cut 5 bases from V and 8 bases from J, with 18 bases between. CDR3 nucleotide sequence: TGTGCCTGGGACCGCGGGGGGCTGGGCGGCTACACCTTC. This translates into CAWDRGGLGGYTF.

The chain combines TRBV5-1 with TRBJ1-5; perhaps TRBD1 as D (5 bases). The CDR3 length is 13 residues. Trimming took 0 bases from V and 6 from J, leaving 7 bases between them. CDR1 and CDR2 (germline): SGHRS, YFSETQ. This CDR3 reads CASSLGGGQPQHF. The DNA for the CDR3 is TGCGCCAGCAGCTTGGGGGGCGGTCAGCCCCAGCATTTT.

The V gene is TRBV15, the J gene TRBJ1-5, with D perhaps matching TRBD1 (6 bases). Germline V gene data show CDR1 as LNHNV and CDR2 as YYDKDF (reference sequence). The CDR3 is 17 residues long. V lost 1 base and J lost 0, with 13 bases in between. The CDR3 sequence: CATSRVGQRHSNQPQHF. The CDR3 bases are TGTGCCACCAGCAGAGTCGGACAGAGGCATAGCAATCAGCCCCAGCATTTT.

This chain links TRBV27 with TRBJ1-2, with D maybe TRBD1 (6 bases). Germline CDR1 and CDR2: MNHEY and SMNVEV (reference sequence). V was clipped by 5 bases and J by 4 bases, with 11 bases between them. CDR3 length: 13 amino acids. DNA for the CDR3: TGTGCCAGCAGTGTTAGGGGGTCCTATGGCTACACCTTC. Translation gives CASSVRGSYGYTF.

The CDR3 bases are TGTGCCACCAGCAGAGATACGGGACAGGGATGGGGTGAGCAGTTCTTC. Encoded protein: CATSRDTGQGWGEQFF. The chain employs TRBV15 and TRBJ2-1, with TRBD1 identical over 9 bases. CDR3 length: 16 amino acids. Germline V gene sequence: CDR1 LNHNV, CDR2 YYDKDF (reference sequence). J was trimmed by 9 bases and V by 0 bases; bases with no gene match: 9.

The CDR3 DNA follows: TGTGCCTGGAGCTTTGAGACTAGCGGGGGGACTGAGCAGTTCTTC. Translating gives CAWSFETSGGTEQFF. This chain connects TRBV30 to TRBJ2-1, with TRBD2 matching 13 bases. With V trimmed by 3 bases and J by 9 bases, 8 bases remained unmatched. The CDR3 runs to 15 residues. Germline CDR1 and CDR2: GTSNPN and SVGIG (reference sequence).